A single sample gave rise to the 17 T cell receptor beta chains below, sequenced in a study of blood T cell repertoires in COVID-19. Profiling relied on immunoSEQ multiplex PCR, and the TCRdb table lists in-frame clones only, not all of them. The sample includes about 67,000 clones, 75% to 90% of them seen just once. Source material: peripheral blood. These receptors were taken from a man over 45 with active COVID-19.

CDR3 bases: TGTGCCACAGACCTAAACAGCGGAGAGACCCAGTACTTC. Encoded protein: CATDLNSGETQYF. This sequence joins TRBV6-5 and TRBJ2-5; TRBD2 might be the D (5 bases). This CDR3 spans 13 amino acids. V shed 10 bases and J shed 4 bases, with 16 bases lying between them. The germline gives CDR1 MNHEY, CDR2 SVGAGI.

The rearrangement links TRBV5-1 to TRBJ2-7, with 10 bases matching TRBD2. J gave up 3 bases and V 3 bases, and 9 bases lay outside the gene matches. The CDR3 totals 16 residues. Per the germline V gene, CDR1 is SGHRS and CDR2 is YFSETQ. The CDR3 DNA follows: TGCGCCAGCAGCTCAGGCCGGACTAGCGGAGGCTACGAGCAGTACTTC. As protein: CASSSGRTSGGYEQYF.

The genes are TRBV27 and TRBJ1-6, with TRBD1 matching 7 bases. The CDR3 runs to 20 residues. Germline loops: CDR1 MNHEY, CDR2 SMNVEV (reference sequence). The V gene end was trimmed by 2 bases and the J gene end by 0 bases; junction bases not matched to a gene: 13. The CDR3 is CASSLSGLTGASSYNSPLHF. The CDR3 DNA reads TGTGCCAGCAGTTTAAGTGGGCTAACAGGGGCAAGCTCCTATAATTCACCCCTCCACTTT.

This sequence joins TRBV5-8 and TRBJ2-7; D is ambiguous. Trimming stripped 5 bases from V and 3 bases from J, with 33 bases between. This CDR3 region has 20 residues. Per germline, CDR1 SGHTS and CDR2 YDEGEE. DNA for the CDR3: TGTGCCAGCAGGACCCCGTGGATCGACGACTCCCAGTTGCCCATCTACGAGCAGTACTTC. Protein product: CASRTPWIDDSQLPIYEQYF.

The CDR3 loop is CASSRPRVYGYTF. The CDR3 DNA sequence: TGTGCCAGTAGTAGGCCCAGGGTCTATGGCTACACCTTC. V usage is TRBV19 and J usage is TRBJ1-2; D is perhaps TRBD1 (5 bases). From germline, CDR1 is LNHDA and CDR2 SQIVND (reference sequence). With 4 bases removed from V and 4 bases from J, the gap between germline ends came to 10 bases. The CDR3 length is 13 residues.

V gene TRBV18 combines with J gene TRBJ2-2, with D possibly matching TRBD1 (5 bases). Germline V gene data show CDR1 as KGHSH and CDR2 as LQKENI. The CDR3 sequence is 14 residues long. The ends were cut back, 2 bases at V and 7 bases at J, with 11 bases in the middle. The CDR3 coding sequence is TGTGCCAGCTCACCATTTCAGGGTATCGGGGAGCTGTTTTTT. Translated, it gives CASSPFQGIGELFF.

The chain joins TRBV27 to TRBJ1-6; the D gene is possibly TRBD1 (5 bases). The CDR3 consists of 15 residues. Looked up from germline, CDR1 is MNHEY and CDR2 is SMNVEV (reference sequence). V was trimmed by 4 bases and J by 4 bases, leaving 11 bases between them. CDR3 loop: CASSSRQQYNSPLHF. In DNA, the CDR3 is TGTGCCAGCAGTTCCCGACAGCAGTATAATTCACCCCTCCACTTT.

DNA of the CDR3: TGTGCCAGCAGTTTAGCGGAGGGGACTGAAGCTTTCTTT. It encodes CASSLAEGTEAFF. This sequence joins TRBV12-3 or TRBV12-4 and TRBJ1-1, with D maybe TRBD1 (5 bases). The V and J ends lost 0 bases and 5 bases respectively, with 7 bases between them. The CDR3 loop spans 13 amino acids.

The DNA of the CDR3 is TGTGCCAGCAGCTTCACGCGGGCTGGCCGGGATGAGCAGTTCTTC. This codes for CASSFTRAGRDEQFF. The chain carries TRBV7-3 and TRBJ2-1, with D perhaps matching TRBD2 (5 bases). The CDR3 covers 15 residues. V was trimmed by 3 bases and J by 8 bases, leaving 17 bases between them. Germline loops: CDR1 SGHTA, CDR2 FQGTGA.

The chain carries TRBV28 and TRBJ1-1, with D perhaps TRBD1 (5 bases). V gave up 5 bases and J gave up 0 bases, with 10 bases separating them. Germline CDR1 is MDHEN and CDR2 is SYDVKM. The CDR3 has 14 amino acids. The CDR3 region has the DNA TGTGCCAGCAGTCCGGGACTCTTGAACACTGAAGCTTTCTTT. Its translation: CASSPGLLNTEAFF.

The chain links TRBV28 to TRBJ1-2, with no clear D. The V and J ends lost 2 bases and 9 bases respectively, with 10 bases between them. This CDR3 has 12 residues. Germline CDR1 reads MDHEN; CDR2 reads SYDVKM. CDR3 in amino acids: CASSLKHLSYTF. The CDR3 region has the DNA TGTGCCAGCAGTTTAAAGCATTTGAGCTACACCTTC.

The rearrangement joins TRBV4-3 to TRBJ2-3; 8 positions agree with TRBD1. V lost 1 base, J lost 6 bases, and 3 bases stayed unmatched. The CDR3 contains 14 residues. Germline loops: CDR1 LGHNA, CDR2 YSLEER. The CDR3: CASSQGQGLDTQYF. CDR3 nucleotide sequence: TGCGCCAGCAGCCAAGGACAGGGGTTGGATACGCAGTATTTT.

The V gene is TRBV2, the J gene TRBJ1-6; 11 nucleotides line up with TRBD1. Trimming cost V 4 bases and J 7 bases; bases outside gene matches: 6. The CDR3 loop spans 16 amino acids. CDR1 SNHLY and CDR2 FYNNEI come from the germline V gene. CDR3 nucleotides: TGTGCCAGCAGTGCGGGACAGGGGGGCTTCAATTCACCCCTCCACTTT. Encoded protein: CASSAGQGGFNSPLHF. The whole variable domain, remainder taken from reference TRBV2 and TRBJ1-6, is EPEVTQTPSHQVTQMGQEVILRCVPISNHLYFYWYRQILGQKVEFLVSFYNNEISEKSEIFDDQFSVERPDGSNFTLKIRSTKLEDSAMYFCASSAGQGGFNSPLHFGNGTRLTVT.

This clone was found once. The rearrangement joins TRBV5-1 to TRBJ2-7; 11 bases agree with TRBD1. There are 14 residues in the CDR3. The germline V gene encodes CDR1 SGHRS and CDR2 YFSETQ. V lost 3 bases to trimming and J lost 6 bases; unmatched junction nucleotides: 5. The CDR3 reads CASSWGTGGGEQYF. In DNA form, the CDR3 reads TGCGCCAGCAGCTGGGGGACAGGGGGTGGCGAGCAGTACTTC.

The chain has TRBV11-2 and TRBJ1-2, with 8 positions matching TRBD1. CDR1 is SGHAT and CDR2 is FQNNGV in the germline V gene. V shed 5 bases, J shed 2 bases, and the junction held 10 bases outside the gene matches. The CDR3 runs 16 residues. The CDR3 sequence is CASSANRDRSNYGYTF. The CDR3 DNA follows: TGTGCCAGCAGCGCTAACCGGGACAGGAGCAACTATGGCTACACCTTC.

This rearrangement joins TRBV27 to TRBJ1-2, with 10 bases aligning to TRBD1. Germline V gene data show CDR1 as MNHEY and CDR2 as SMNVEV (reference sequence). The length of the CDR3 is 15 residues. Trimming cost V 5 bases and J 5 bases; bases outside gene matches: 8. In nucleotides, the CDR3 is TGTGCCAGCAGTCCGGCCGGGGGACAGGGGTATGGCTACACCTTC. Translating it yields CASSPAGGQGYGYTF.

The genes are TRBV18 and TRBJ2-6; maybe TRBD2 (6 bases). Between the trimmed V and J ends, which lost 8 bases and 0 bases, there was a span of 14 bases. The CDR3 has 16 residues. CDR1 KGHSH and CDR2 LQKENI come from the germline V gene. Here the CDR3 reads CASVLGLTSGANVLTF. DNA for the CDR3: TGTGCCAGCGTGTTGGGACTGACCTCTGGGGCCAACGTCCTGACTTTC.